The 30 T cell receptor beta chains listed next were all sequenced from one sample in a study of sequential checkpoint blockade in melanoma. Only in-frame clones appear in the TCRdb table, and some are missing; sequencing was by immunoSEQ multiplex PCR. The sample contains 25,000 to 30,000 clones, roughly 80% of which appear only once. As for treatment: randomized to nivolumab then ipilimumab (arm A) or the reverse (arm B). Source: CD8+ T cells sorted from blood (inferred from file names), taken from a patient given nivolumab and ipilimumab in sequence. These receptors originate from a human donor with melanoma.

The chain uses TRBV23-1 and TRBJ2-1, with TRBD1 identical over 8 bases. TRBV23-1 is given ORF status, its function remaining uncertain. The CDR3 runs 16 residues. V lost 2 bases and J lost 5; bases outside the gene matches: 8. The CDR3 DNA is TGCGCCAGCAGTCAAGGACAGGGTTGCAGTCACAATGAGCAGTTCTTC. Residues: CASSQGQGCSHNEQFF.

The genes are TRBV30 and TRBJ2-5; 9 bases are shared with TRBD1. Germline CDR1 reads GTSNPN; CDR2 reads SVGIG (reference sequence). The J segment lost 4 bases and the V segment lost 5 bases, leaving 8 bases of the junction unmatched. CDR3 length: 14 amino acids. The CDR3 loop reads CAWGGGTGSETQYF. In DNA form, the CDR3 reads TGTGCCTGGGGAGGCGGGACAGGGTCAGAGACCCAGTACTTC. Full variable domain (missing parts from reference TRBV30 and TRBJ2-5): SQTIHQWPATLVQPVGSPLSLECTVEGTSNPNLYWYRQAAGRGLQLLFYSVGIGQISSEVPQNLSASRPQDRQFILSSKKLLLSDSGFYLCAWGGGTGSETQYFGPGTRLLVL.

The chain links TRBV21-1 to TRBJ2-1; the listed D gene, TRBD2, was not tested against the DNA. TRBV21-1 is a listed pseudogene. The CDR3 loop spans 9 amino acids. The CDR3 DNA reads TGTGCCAGCCGCAATGAGCAGTTCTTC. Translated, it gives CASRNEQFF.

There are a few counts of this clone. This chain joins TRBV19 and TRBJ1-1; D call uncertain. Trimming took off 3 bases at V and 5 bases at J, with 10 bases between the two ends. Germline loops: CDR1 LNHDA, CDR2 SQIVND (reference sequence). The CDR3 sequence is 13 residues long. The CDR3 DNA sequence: TGTGCCAGTAGTATGGGAGGGCGGACTGAAGCTTTCTTT. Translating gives CASSMGGRTEAFF.

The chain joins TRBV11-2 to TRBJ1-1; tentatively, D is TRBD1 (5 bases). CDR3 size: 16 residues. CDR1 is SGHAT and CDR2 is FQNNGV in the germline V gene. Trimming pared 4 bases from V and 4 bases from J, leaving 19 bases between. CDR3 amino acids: CASSSAQYAGGTEAFF. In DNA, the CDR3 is TGTGCCAGCAGCTCAGCGCAGTATGCGGGGGGCACTGAAGCTTTCTTT.

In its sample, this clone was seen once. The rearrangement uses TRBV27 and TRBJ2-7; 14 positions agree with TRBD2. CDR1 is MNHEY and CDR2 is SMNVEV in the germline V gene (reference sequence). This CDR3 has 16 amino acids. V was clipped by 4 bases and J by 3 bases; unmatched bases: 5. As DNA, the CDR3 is TGTGCCAGCAGTTACGGGACTAGCGGGAGCTTCTACGAGCAGTACTTC. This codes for CASSYGTSGSFYEQYF.

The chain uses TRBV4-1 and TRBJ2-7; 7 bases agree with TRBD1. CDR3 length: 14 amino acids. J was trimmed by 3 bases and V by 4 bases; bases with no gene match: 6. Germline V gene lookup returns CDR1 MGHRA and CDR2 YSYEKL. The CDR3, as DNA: TGCGCCAGCAGCCTCAGACAGGGTCTCTACGAGCAGTACTTC. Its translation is CASSLRQGLYEQYF.

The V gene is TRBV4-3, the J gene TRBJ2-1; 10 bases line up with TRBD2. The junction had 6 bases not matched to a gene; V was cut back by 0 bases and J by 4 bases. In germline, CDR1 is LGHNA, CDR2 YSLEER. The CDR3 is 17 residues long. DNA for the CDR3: TGCGCCAGCAGCCAAGACCGAGCGGGGGGGCGGTACAATGAGCAGTTCTTC. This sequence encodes CASSQDRAGGRYNEQFF.

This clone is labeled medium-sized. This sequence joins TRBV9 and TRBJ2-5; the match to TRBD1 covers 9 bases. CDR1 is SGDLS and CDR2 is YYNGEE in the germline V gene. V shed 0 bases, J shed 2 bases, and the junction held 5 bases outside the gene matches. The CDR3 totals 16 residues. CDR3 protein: CASSVAGTGPQETQYF. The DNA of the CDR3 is TGTGCCAGCAGCGTAGCCGGGACAGGGCCTCAAGAGACCCAGTACTTC.

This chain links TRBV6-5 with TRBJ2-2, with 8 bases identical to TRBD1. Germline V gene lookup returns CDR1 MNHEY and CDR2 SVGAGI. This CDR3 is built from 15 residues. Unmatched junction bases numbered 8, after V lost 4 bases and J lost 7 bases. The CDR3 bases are TGTGCCAGCAGTTCCGGACAGGGAACTCGCGGGGAGCTGTTTTTT. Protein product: CASSSGQGTRGELFF.

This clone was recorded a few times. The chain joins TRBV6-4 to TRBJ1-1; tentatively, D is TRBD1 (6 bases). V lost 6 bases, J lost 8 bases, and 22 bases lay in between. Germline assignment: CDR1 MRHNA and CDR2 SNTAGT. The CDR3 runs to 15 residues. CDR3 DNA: TGTGCCAGCAGCCCGGCGGGGGGGCAAGCGGGGGAAGCTTTCTTT. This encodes CASSPAGGQAGEAFF.

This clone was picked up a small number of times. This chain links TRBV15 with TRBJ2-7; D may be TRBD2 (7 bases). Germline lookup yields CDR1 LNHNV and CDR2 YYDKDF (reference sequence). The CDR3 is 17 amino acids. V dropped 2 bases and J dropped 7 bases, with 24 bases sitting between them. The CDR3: CATSRCPPGRGAGEQYF. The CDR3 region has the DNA TGTGCCACCAGCAGATGTCCTCCCGGTCGGGGGGCCGGTGAGCAGTACTTC. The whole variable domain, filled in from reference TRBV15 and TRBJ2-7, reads DAMVIQNPRYQVTQFGKPVTLSCSQTLNHNVMYWYQQKSSQAPKLLFHYYDKDFNNEADTPDNFQSRRPNTSFCFLDIRSPGLGDTAMYLCATSRCPPGRGAGEQYFGPGTRLTVT.

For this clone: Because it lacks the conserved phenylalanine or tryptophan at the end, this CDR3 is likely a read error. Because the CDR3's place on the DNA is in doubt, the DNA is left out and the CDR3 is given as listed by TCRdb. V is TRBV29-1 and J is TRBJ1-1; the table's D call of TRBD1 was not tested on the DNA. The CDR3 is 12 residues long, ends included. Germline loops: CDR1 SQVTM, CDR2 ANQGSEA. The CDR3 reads CSVDLSPSWHLL.

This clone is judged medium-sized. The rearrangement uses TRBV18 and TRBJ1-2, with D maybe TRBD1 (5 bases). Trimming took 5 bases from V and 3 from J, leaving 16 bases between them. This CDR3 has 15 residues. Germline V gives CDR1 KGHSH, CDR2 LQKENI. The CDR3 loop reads CASSSTDVVYYGYTF. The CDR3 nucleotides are TGTGCCAGCTCATCGACAGACGTAGTATACTATGGCTACACCTTC.

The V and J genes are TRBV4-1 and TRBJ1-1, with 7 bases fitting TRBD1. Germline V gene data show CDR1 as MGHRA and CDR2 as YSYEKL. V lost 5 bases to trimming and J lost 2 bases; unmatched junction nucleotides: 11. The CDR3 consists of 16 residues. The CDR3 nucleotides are TGCGCCAGCAGCGGACACCGGACAGGTGGAAACACTGAAGCTTTCTTT. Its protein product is CASSGHRTGGNTEAFF.

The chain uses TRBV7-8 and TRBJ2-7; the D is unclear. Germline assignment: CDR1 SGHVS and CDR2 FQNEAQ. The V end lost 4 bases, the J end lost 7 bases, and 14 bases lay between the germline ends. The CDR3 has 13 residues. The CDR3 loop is CASSSLIGSEQYF. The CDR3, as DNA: TGTGCCAGCAGCTCGCTCATTGGTAGTGAGCAGTACTTC.

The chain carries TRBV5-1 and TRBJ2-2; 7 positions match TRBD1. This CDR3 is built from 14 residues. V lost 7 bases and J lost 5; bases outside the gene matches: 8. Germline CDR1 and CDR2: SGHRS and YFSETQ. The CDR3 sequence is CASQGTVQTGELFF. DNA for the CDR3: TGCGCCAGCCAAGGGACAGTACAAACCGGGGAGCTGTTTTTT. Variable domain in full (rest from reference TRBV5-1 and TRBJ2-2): KAGVTQTPRYLIKTRGQQVTLSCSPISGHRSVSWYQQTPGQGLQFLFEYFSETQRNKGNFPGRFSGRQFSNSRSEMNVSTLELGDSALYLCASQGTVQTGELFFGEGSRLTVL.

CDR3 region: CASSEAGQGSYEQYF. CDR3 coding DNA: TGTGCCAGCAGTGAAGCGGGACAGGGGTCCTACGAGCAGTACTTC. The chain recombines TRBV6-1 with TRBJ2-7; TRBD1 matches at 10 bases. V gave up 0 bases and J gave up 1 base; unmatched junction bases: 0. The CDR3 length is 15 residues. Germline V lookup: CDR1 MNHNS, CDR2 SASEGT.

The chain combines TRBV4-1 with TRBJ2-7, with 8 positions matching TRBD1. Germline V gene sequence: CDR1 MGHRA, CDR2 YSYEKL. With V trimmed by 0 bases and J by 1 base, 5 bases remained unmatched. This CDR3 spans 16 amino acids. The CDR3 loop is CASSQDPQGASYEQYF. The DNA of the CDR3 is TGCGCCAGCAGCCAAGATCCCCAGGGGGCTTCCTACGAGCAGTACTTC.

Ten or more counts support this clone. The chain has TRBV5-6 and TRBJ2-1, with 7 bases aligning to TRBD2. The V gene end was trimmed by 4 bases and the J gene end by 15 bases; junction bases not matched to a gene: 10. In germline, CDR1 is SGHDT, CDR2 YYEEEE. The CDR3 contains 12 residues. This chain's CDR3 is CASSPSGAQGFF. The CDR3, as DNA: TGTGCCAGCAGCCCCAGCGGGGCCCAGGGGTTCTTC. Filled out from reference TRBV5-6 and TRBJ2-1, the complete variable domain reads DAGVTQSPTHLIKTRGQQVTLRCSPKSGHDTVSWYQQALGQGPQFIFQYYEEEERQRGNFPDRFSGHQFPNYSSELNVNALLLGDSALYLCASSPSGAQGFFGPGTRLTVL.

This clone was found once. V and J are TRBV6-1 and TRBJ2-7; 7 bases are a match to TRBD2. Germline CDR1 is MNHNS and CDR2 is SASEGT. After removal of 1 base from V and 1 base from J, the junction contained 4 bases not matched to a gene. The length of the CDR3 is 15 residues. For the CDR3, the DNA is TGTGCCAGCAGTGAAGGTCCGGGGGGATCCTACGAGCAGTACTTC. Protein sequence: CASSEGPGGSYEQYF.

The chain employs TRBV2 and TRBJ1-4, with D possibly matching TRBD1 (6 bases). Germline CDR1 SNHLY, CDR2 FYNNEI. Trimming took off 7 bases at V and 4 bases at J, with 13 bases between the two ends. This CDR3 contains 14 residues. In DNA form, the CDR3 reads TGTGCCAGCATCTGGGACACCGATAATGAAAAACTGTTTTTT. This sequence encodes CASIWDTDNEKLFF.

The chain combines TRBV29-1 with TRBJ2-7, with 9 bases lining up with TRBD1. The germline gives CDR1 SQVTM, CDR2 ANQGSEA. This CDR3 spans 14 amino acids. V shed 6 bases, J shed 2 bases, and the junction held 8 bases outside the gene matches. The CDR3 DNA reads TGCAGCGTGGGGTCTGGGACAGGGCCCTACGAGCAGTACTTC. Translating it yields CSVGSGTGPYEQYF.

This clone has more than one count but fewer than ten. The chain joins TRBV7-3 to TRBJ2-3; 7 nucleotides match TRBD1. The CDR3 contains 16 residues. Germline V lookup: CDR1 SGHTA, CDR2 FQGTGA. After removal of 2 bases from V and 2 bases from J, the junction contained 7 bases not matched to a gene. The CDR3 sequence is CASSLGTDYSTDTQYF. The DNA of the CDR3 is TGTGCCAGCAGCTTAGGGACAGATTATTCCACAGATACGCAGTATTTT.

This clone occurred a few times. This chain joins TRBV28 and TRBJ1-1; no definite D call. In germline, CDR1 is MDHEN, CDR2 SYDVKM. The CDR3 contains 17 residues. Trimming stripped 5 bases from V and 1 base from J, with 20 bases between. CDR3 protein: CASSRPPGEIQNTEAFF. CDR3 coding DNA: TGTGCCAGCAGTCGACCGCCTGGGGAGATCCAGAACACTGAAGCTTTCTTT.

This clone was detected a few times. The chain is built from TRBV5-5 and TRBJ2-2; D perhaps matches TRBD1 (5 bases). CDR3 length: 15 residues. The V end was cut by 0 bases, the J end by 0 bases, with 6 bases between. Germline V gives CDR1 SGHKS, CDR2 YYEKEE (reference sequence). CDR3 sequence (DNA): TGTGCCAGCAGCTTGGGGACAACGAACACCGGGGAGCTGTTTTTT. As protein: CASSLGTTNTGELFF. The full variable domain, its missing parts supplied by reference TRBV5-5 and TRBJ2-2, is DAGVTQSPTHLIKTRGQQVTLRCSPISGHKSVSWYQQVLGQGPQFIFQYYEKEERGRGNFPDRFSARQFPNYSSELNVNALLLGDSALYLCASSLGTTNTGELFFGEGSRLTVL.

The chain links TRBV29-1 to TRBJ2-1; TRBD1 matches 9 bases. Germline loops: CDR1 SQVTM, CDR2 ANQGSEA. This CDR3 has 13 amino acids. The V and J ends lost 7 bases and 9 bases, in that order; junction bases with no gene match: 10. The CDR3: CSGPGQGTGEQFF. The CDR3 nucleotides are TGCAGCGGACCGGGACAGGGCACTGGTGAGCAGTTCTTC.

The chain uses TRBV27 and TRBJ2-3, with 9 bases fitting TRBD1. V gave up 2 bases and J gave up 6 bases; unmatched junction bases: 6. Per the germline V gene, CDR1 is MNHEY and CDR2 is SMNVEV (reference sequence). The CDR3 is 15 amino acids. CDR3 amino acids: CASSLNRGRLDTQYF. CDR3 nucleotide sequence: TGTGCCAGCAGTTTAAACAGGGGGCGGTTGGATACGCAGTATTTT.

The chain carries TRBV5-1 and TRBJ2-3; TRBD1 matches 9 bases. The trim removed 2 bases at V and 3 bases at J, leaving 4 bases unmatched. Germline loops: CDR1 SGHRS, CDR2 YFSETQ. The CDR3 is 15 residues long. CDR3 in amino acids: CASSFGTGRTDTQYF. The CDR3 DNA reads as TGCGCCAGCAGCTTTGGGACAGGGAGGACAGATACGCAGTATTTT.

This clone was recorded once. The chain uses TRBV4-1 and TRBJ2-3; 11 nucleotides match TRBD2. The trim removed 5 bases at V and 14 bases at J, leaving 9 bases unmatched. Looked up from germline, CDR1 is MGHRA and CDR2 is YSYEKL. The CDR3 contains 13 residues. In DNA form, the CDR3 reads TGCGCCAGCAGCGGGTTAGCGGGGGGGCCGTGGTATTTT. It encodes CASSGLAGGPWYF.